The 29 T cell receptor beta chains listed next were all sequenced from one sample in a study of blood T cells in healthy people across ages. Combining a sample-barcoded 5' primer with a J-beta primer mix, a second PCR ran for about 7 to 12 cycles. TCRdb re-analysed the 5' RACE reads in MiXCR, keeping a single row per CDR3 protein. The sample yields about 1.6 million distinct CDR3 sequences, 30% to 35% seen once. Sequencing was carried out using blood. Source of these receptors: a woman younger than 45 in good health.

The chain links TRBV27 to TRBJ2-2; 10 bases match TRBD1. J lost 9 bases, V lost 8 bases, and 12 bases had no gene match. The germline gives CDR1 MNHEY, CDR2 SMNVEV (reference sequence). This CDR3 is 15 amino acids long. The CDR3 nucleotides are TGTGCCAGCCGAGGTCATGACAGGGGGCGAAGGGAGCTGTTTTTT. Residues: CASRGHDRGRRELFF.

Remarks on this clonotype: At one end the junction does not follow the germline gene, possibly because of a read error. The chain employs TRBV12-3 or TRBV12-4 and TRBJ1-5, with 8 positions matching TRBD1. The CDR3 is made up of 14 amino acids. The CDR3 reads CVSSFRYRGQPQHF. For the CDR3, the DNA is TGTGTCAGCAGTTTCCGGTACAGGGGGCAGCCCCAGCATTTT.

The chain uses TRBV6-5 and TRBJ1-1, with D possibly matching TRBD1 (5 bases). CDR1 and CDR2 (germline): MNHEY, SVGAGI. This CDR3 spans 14 amino acids. The germline V and J ends were trimmed by 3 bases and 11 bases, with 19 bases remaining between them. CDR3 loop: CASSYMGSRASAFF. The CDR3 region has the DNA TGTGCCAGCAGTTATATGGGAAGCAGGGCGTCGGCTTTCTTT.

This clonotype showed up just a few times. The CDR3 region is CASSLGYRGSPDSYEQYF. The CDR3 coding sequence is TGTGCCAGCAGCTTAGGTTACAGGGGGAGTCCTGACTCCTACGAGCAGTACTTC. This rearrangement joins TRBV7-9 to TRBJ2-7, with 8 bases aligning to TRBD1. This CDR3 comprises 18 residues. J gave up 0 bases and V 1 base, and 11 bases lay outside the gene matches. From germline, CDR1 is SEHNR and CDR2 FQNEAQ (reference sequence).

The chain has TRBV7-9 and TRBJ1-4, with TRBD1 identical over 9 bases. The V gene end was trimmed by 7 bases and the J gene end by 2 bases; junction bases not matched to a gene: 5. The CDR3 sequence is 15 residues long. The V gene's germline CDR1 is SEHNR and CDR2 FQNEAQ (reference sequence). CDR3 DNA: TGTGCCAGCAACTCGGGGACAGGGACTAATGAAAAACTGTTTTTT. Its protein product is CASNSGTGTNEKLFF.

With regard to this clonotype: Germline and junction disagree at one end, which may indicate a read error. The chain recombines TRBV12-3 or TRBV12-4 with TRBJ2-3; TRBD2 aligns across 11 bases. The CDR3 has 17 residues. The CDR3 loop is CASSQGTSGPSTDTRYF. The CDR3 nucleotides read TGTGCCAGCAGTCAGGGGACTAGCGGACCTAGCACAGATACGCGGTATTTT.

This clonotype was counted once. V and J are TRBV5-1 and TRBJ2-3, with 9 bases aligning to TRBD2. With V trimmed by 5 bases and J by 1 base, 2 bases remained unmatched. The CDR3 runs to 14 residues. Germline V gene sequence: CDR1 SGHRS, CDR2 YFSETQ. The CDR3 reads CASRWTSGTDTQYF. The CDR3 coding sequence is TGCGCCAGCAGGTGGACTAGCGGCACAGATACGCAGTATTTT.

This clonotype has more than one count but fewer than ten. The chain is built from TRBV7-9 and TRBJ1-1; possibly TRBD1 for D (6 bases). This CDR3 comprises 15 residues. Between the trimmed V and J ends, which lost 1 base and 0 bases, there was a span of 9 bases. From germline, CDR1 is SEHNR and CDR2 FQNEAQ (reference sequence). The CDR3 here is CASSLVPGVNTEAFF. CDR3 bases: TGTGCCAGCAGCTTAGTCCCAGGGGTGAACACTGAAGCTTTCTTT. Supplemented by reference TRBV7-9 and TRBJ1-1, the full variable domain reads DTGVSQNPRHKITKRGQNVTFRCDPISEHNRLYWYRQTLGQGPEFLTYFQNEAQLEKSRLLSDRFSAERPKGSFSTLEIQRTEQGDSAMYLCASSLVPGVNTEAFFGQGTRLTVV.

This clonotype was recorded a few times. The gene calls are TRBV6-4 and TRBJ2-6, with D tentatively TRBD1 (5 bases). CDR1 and CDR2 (germline): MRHNA, SNTAGT. This CDR3 spans 16 amino acids. Trimming shortened V by 6 bases and J by 0 bases, and 12 bases separated the two germline ends. CDR3 residues: CASSKGIDSGANVLTF. The CDR3 DNA sequence: TGTGCCAGCAGCAAGGGGATAGACTCTGGGGCCAACGTCCTGACTTTC.

V gene TRBV7-9 combines with J gene TRBJ2-5; weak D call: TRBD2 (6 bases). V was pared by 6 bases and J by 3 bases, with 17 bases between. CDR3 length: 15 residues. The germline CDR1 and CDR2 sequences are SEHNR and FQNEAQ (reference sequence). CDR3 residues: CASRHPTSGKETQYF. The CDR3 DNA reads TGTGCCAGCAGACACCCGACTAGTGGAAAAGAGACCCAGTACTTC.

This clonotype was counted a few times. The genes are TRBV19 and TRBJ2-3, with D uncertain. The V end was cut by 3 bases, the J end by 2 bases, with 12 bases between. This CDR3 is built from 15 residues. Germline lookup yields CDR1 LNHDA and CDR2 SQIVND (reference sequence). CDR3 bases: TGTGCCAGTAGTATCGCGCCTGGCCCCACAGATACGCAGTATTTT. This codes for CASSIAPGPTDTQYF.

This clonotype was found a few times. The rearrangement joins TRBV11-2 to TRBJ2-2; D gene uncertain. This CDR3 is 14 amino acids long. V was cut by 8 bases and J by 1 base, with 11 bases left in between. Looked up from germline, CDR1 is SGHAT and CDR2 is FQNNGV. DNA of the CDR3: TGTGCCAGCGCCTCCGGAAGGAACACCGGGGAGCTGTTTTTT. The encoded protein is CASASGRNTGELFF.

The chain employs TRBV13 and TRBJ1-1, with 9 positions matching TRBD1. Per the germline V gene, CDR1 is PRHDT and CDR2 is FYEKMQ (reference sequence). The trim removed 6 bases at V and 0 bases at J, leaving 23 bases unmatched. The CDR3 contains 21 residues. CDR3 amino acids: CASRMVRNRLRDRVMNTEAFF. CDR3 nucleotide sequence: TGTGCCAGCAGGATGGTGCGGAACAGACTACGGGACAGGGTCATGAACACTGAAGCTTTCTTT.

This clonotype was counted between two and nine times. This rearrangement joins TRBV18 to TRBJ2-1, with TRBD2 matching over 11 bases. Trimming took 3 bases from V and 3 from J; bases not matched to a gene: 7. Germline loops: CDR1 KGHSH, CDR2 LQKENI. CDR3 size: 17 residues. CDR3 nucleotide sequence: TGTGCCAGCTCACCGAGGACTAGCGGGCGCAACTACAATGAGCAGTTCTTC. It codes for CASSPRTSGRNYNEQFF.

With respect to this clonotype: A much larger clone sits a single nucleotide away, making a read error possible. The chain uses TRBV6-2 or TRBV6-3 and TRBJ2-5; 8 positions match TRBD1. Germline loops: CDR1 MNHEY, CDR2 SVGEGT. J lost 11 bases, V lost 2 bases, and 13 bases had no gene match. This CDR3 is 15 amino acids long. The CDR3 bases are TGTGCCAGCAGTTACGCAGGGGGCTCCTACAATGAGCAGTACTTC. This encodes CASSYAGGSYNEQYF.

The V gene is TRBV6-6, the J gene TRBJ2-2, with 8 bases fitting TRBD1. The V segment lost 6 bases and the J segment 5 bases; nucleotides outside the gene matches: 11. Germline CDR1 reads MNHNY; CDR2 reads SVGAGI (reference sequence). CDR3 length: 16 amino acids. CDR3 in amino acids: CASRRRGQGITGELFF. CDR3 nucleotides: TGTGCCAGCAGGAGAAGAGGACAGGGCATAACCGGGGAGCTGTTTTTT.

The rearrangement uses TRBV11-2 and TRBJ1-2; D unresolved. The germline V gene encodes CDR1 SGHAT and CDR2 FQNNGV. V was cut by 1 base and J by 2 bases, with 8 bases left in between. The CDR3 is made up of 14 amino acids. The DNA for the CDR3 is TGTGCCAGCAGCTTAGCCGGGATGAACTATGGCTACACCTTC. It encodes CASSLAGMNYGYTF.

The gene calls are TRBV19 and TRBJ1-2, with D maybe TRBD1 (5 bases). This CDR3 has 13 residues. CDR1 and CDR2 (germline): LNHDA, SQIVND (reference sequence). Trimming removed 5 bases from V and 6 bases from J, with 13 bases in between. The CDR3 reads CASSVGTYDGYTF. The CDR3 DNA reads as TGTGCCAGTAGTGTCGGGACTTACGATGGCTACACCTTC.

This rearrangement joins TRBV4-1 to TRBJ2-1; TRBD2 agrees at 9 bases. V dropped 4 bases and J dropped 7; count of bases not matched to a gene: 17. The CDR3 has 18 residues. Germline V gene data show CDR1 as MGHRA and CDR2 as YSYEKL. The CDR3 sequence is CASSLSGQAAGGWNEQFF. The CDR3 region has the DNA TGCGCCAGCAGCCTGTCCGGCCAGGCTGCGGGGGGGTGGAATGAGCAGTTCTTC.

This clonotype was counted a few times. The CDR3 is CAISDRPQPDTQYF. The DNA of the CDR3 is TGTGCCATCAGTGACCGGCCCCAACCAGATACGCAGTATTTT. The rearrangement joins TRBV10-3 to TRBJ2-3; D is uncertain. This CDR3 is 14 amino acids long. The V end lost 3 bases, the J end lost 4 bases, and 11 bases lay between the germline ends. Germline V gene data show CDR1 as ENHRY and CDR2 as SYGVKD.

This clonotype was seen a few times. A much larger clone lies one base from this, so it may be a read error. V gene TRBV7-2 combines with J gene TRBJ1-4; TRBD1 matches at 8 bases. This CDR3 comprises 15 residues. Germline values: CDR1 SGHTA, CDR2 FQGNSA. CDR3 residues: CASSQRQGQGEKRFF. The CDR3 coding sequence is TGTGCCAGCAGCCAACGACAGGGGCAGGGTGAAAAACGGTTTTTT.

This sequence joins TRBV20-1 and TRBJ1-1; 7 bases line up with TRBD1. V was clipped by 0 bases and J by 7 bases; unmatched bases: 8. CDR1 is DFQATT and CDR2 is SNEGSKA in the germline V gene (reference sequence). This CDR3 has 14 residues. The CDR3 sequence: CSARDPTGDSEAFF. The CDR3 DNA is TGCAGTGCTAGAGATCCTACAGGGGATAGTGAAGCTTTCTTT.

This chain connects TRBV20-1 to TRBJ2-1; maybe TRBD2 (6 bases). Trimming removed 5 bases from V and 1 base from J, with 24 bases in between. This CDR3 is built from 18 residues. The germline gives CDR1 DFQATT, CDR2 SNEGSKA (reference sequence). CDR3 in amino acids: CSALSRGGINLSYNEQFF. In DNA form, the CDR3 reads TGCAGTGCTCTCTCTAGGGGCGGGATCAACCTTTCCTACAATGAGCAGTTCTTC.

This clonotype was seen a few times. The chain joins TRBV4-1 to TRBJ1-2; D is uncertain. Germline values: CDR1 MGHRA, CDR2 YSYEKL. V was pared by 0 bases and J by 2 bases, with 10 bases between. The CDR3 contains 15 residues. The CDR3 loop reads CASSQEIRGNYGYTF. DNA of the CDR3: TGCGCCAGCAGCCAAGAAATACGTGGGAACTATGGCTACACCTTC.

The chain is built from TRBV21-1 and TRBJ2-7. TRBV21-1 corresponds to a pseudogene. This CDR3 is built from 13 residues. CDR3 loop: CASSNRGSYEQYF. The CDR3 DNA reads as TGTGCCAGCAGCAACAGGGGGTCCTACGAGCAGTACTTC.

This clonotype appeared a few times. The V and J genes are TRBV6-1 and TRBJ2-7, with D tentatively TRBD1 (6 bases). V dropped 1 base and J dropped 0 bases, with 10 bases sitting between them. CDR3 length: 15 amino acids. Germline CDR1 reads MNHNS; CDR2 reads SASEGT. The CDR3 region has the DNA TGTGCCAGCAGTGAAGTAGAAGGGGGCTCCTACGAGCAGTACTTC. This encodes CASSEVEGGSYEQYF.

The rearrangement links TRBV5-1 to TRBJ2-7; TRBD2 is a possible D gene (6 bases). The germline V and J ends were trimmed by 4 bases and 3 bases, with 11 bases remaining between them. The germline CDR1 and CDR2 sequences are SGHRS and YFSETQ. This CDR3 spans 13 amino acids. The CDR3 region has the DNA TGCGCCAGCAGCGAGCCGCGGGGCTACGAGCAGTACTTC. It yields the protein CASSEPRGYEQYF.

This clonotype was detected only a few times. A read error may produce the germline difference seen at one junction end. The chain uses TRBV20-1 and TRBJ2-1; TRBD1 matches at 8 bases. This CDR3 comprises 15 residues. In germline, CDR1 is DFQATT, CDR2 SNEGSKA (reference sequence). CDR3 nucleotide sequence: TGCGGTGCCCATCCCAGGACAGGGTCCTTGAATGAGCAGTTCTTC. Its translation is CGAHPRTGSLNEQFF.

The genes are TRBV27 and TRBJ1-2; D might be TRBD1 (5 bases). CDR1 MNHEY and CDR2 SMNVEV come from the germline V gene (reference sequence). The V end was cut by 5 bases, the J end by 8 bases, with 12 bases between. The CDR3 runs 12 residues. CDR3 DNA sequence: TGTGCCAGCAGTCATCAGGGAAGGGGCTACACCTTC. Its translation: CASSHQGRGYTF.